The source of this TCR beta chain is a study of CD8+CD57+ T cells in acquired aplastic anemia. At the level of the study: Average CD4+ read depth in healthy donors was about 9.8 million reads.

CDR1 is SNHLY and CDR2 is FYNNEI in the germline V gene. The CDR3 extends over 16 amino acids. Trimming took off 2 bases at V and 1 base at J, with 11 bases between the two ends. Researchers used genomic DNA as the template to profile TCR beta VDJ and CDR3. TCRdb re-called the reads through MiXCR, storing one row per CDR3 protein. Counted here are roughly 170,000 distinct CDR3 sequences, around 60% occurring once; the ten biggest clones make up about 50%. This clonotype was sampled from a human donor in good health. The chain uses TRBV2 and TRBJ2-2; D may be TRBD2 (5 bases). The sequenced sample consisted of sorted CD4+, CD8+, or CD8+CD57+ T cells (not recorded which) from PBMCs. In nucleotides, the CDR3 is TGTGCCAGCAGTGAAAGAAGCGGCAAGAACACCGGGGAGCTGTTTTTT. Encoded protein: CASSERSGKNTGELFF.